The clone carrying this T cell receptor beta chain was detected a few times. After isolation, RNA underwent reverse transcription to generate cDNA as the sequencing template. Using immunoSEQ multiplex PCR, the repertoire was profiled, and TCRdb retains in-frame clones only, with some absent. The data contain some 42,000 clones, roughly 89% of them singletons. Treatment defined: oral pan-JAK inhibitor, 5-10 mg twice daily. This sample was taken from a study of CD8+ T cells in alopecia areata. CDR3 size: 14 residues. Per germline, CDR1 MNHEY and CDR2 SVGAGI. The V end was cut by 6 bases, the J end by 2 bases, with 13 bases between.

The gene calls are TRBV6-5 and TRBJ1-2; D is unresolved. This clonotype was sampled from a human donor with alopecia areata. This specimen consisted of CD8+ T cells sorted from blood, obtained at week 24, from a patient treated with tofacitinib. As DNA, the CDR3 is TGTGCCAGCAGCCCACAGCGATTGAACTATGGCTACACCTTC. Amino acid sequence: CASSPQRLNYGYTF.